This TCR beta chain was sequenced in a study of T cells in localized non-small cell lung cancer. The study, taken as a whole, reports: Uninvolved adjacent lung showed the highest T cell clonality, exceeding tumor. Researchers found a median approximately 55 of the top 100 tumor clones in adjacent lung.

The method was immunoSEQ multiplex PCR; TCRdb's version includes in-frame clones alone and lacks a portion of them. In the table there are fewer than 1,500 clones, roughly 24% of which are singletons. In this sample, this clone is large. Its antigen is unidentified. V was clipped by 1 base and J by 7 bases; unmatched bases: 9. Germline lookup yields CDR1 MGHRA and CDR2 YSYEKL. The CDR3 has 16 amino acids. This TCR came from a male donor at least 60 years old with stage II lung adenocarcinoma. The V and J genes are TRBV4-1 and TRBJ2-2; 7 bases fit TRBD2. The sample in question was lung tumor tissue, obtained before any cancer treatment. DNA for the CDR3: TGCGCCAGCAGCCAAGTCCTACCGGGAGGTCTCGGGGAGCTGTTTTTT. Protein product: CASSQVLPGGLGELFF.